Given below is one T cell receptor beta chain in context. The method was immunoSEQ multiplex PCR; TCRdb's version includes in-frame clones alone and lacks a portion of them. Of about 10,000 clones listed, about 83% are singletons. These data belong to a study of hypomethylating agent response in myelodysplastic syndrome. J lost 3 bases, V lost 6 bases, and 10 bases had no gene match. Germline V lookup: CDR1 SGHNT, CDR2 YENEEA. This CDR3 spans 16 amino acids. This TCR derives from a human donor with myelodysplastic syndrome. Sequenced material: bone marrow, taken before or after starting hypomethylating agent treatment for myelodysplastic syndrome (not recorded which). The J gene is TRBJ1-3, the V gene TRBV11-3, with TRBD1 identical over 8 bases. CDR3 DNA sequence: TGTGCCAGCAGTCGGGACAGGACGACCCTTGGAAACACCATATATTTT. This encodes CASSRDRTTLGNTIYF.